This T cell receptor (beta chain) comes out of a study of blood T cell repertoires in COVID-19. The repertoire was sequenced with immunoSEQ multiplex PCR; TCRdb's copy has only in-frame clones and lacks some. The profile covers a few hundred thousand clones, with just under 90% appearing a single time and less than 3.5% taken by the ten largest. Only one count was recorded for this clone. Allocation to cohorts depended on clinical history reported by the participants. This receptor was taken from a woman in her fifties or sixties who had been exposed to COVID-19. The sequenced sample was PBMCs or T cells enriched from blood (not recorded which).

Here the CDR3 reads CASSFLMGGPMNTEAFF. CDR3 in DNA: TGTGCCAGCAGTTTTCTCATGGGAGGCCCCATGAACACTGAAGCTTTCTTT. The V call is TRBV27, the J call TRBJ1-1, with D unclear. Germline V gives CDR1 MNHEY, CDR2 SMNVEV (reference sequence). This CDR3 is 17 amino acids long. The V end was cut by 3 bases, the J end by 0 bases, with 17 bases between.